The sequence of this T cell receptor beta chain was determined in a study of T-cell reconstitution after alpha-beta-depleted transplantation in children. Trimming removed 3 bases from V and 7 bases from J; junction bases left unmatched: 9. CDR3 length equals 15 residues. TCRbeta library preparation incorporated unique molecular identifiers. From the PCR reads, TCRdb called clonotypes with MiXCR, one entry per CDR3 protein. Here the sample spans around 400,000 distinct CDR3 sequences, around 21% being singletons. The TCR was taken from a human donor who donated a stem cell graft to a child with acute myeloid leukemia. The material was PBMCs from the stem cell graft donor, obtained from the stem cell graft. This chain uses TRBV12-3 or TRBV12-4 with TRBJ2-7; the match to TRBD2 covers 10 bases. For the CDR3, the DNA is TGTGCCAGCAGTTTGGAGGCTAGCGGGAGTTGGGAGCAGTACTTC. Translation: CASSLEASGSWEQYF.